The next 3 T cell receptor beta chains were all read from a single sample in a study of blood T cell repertoires in COVID-19. This table comes from immunoSEQ multiplex PCR, and its TCRdb copy is limited to in-frame clones, with some not included. The table lists 130,000 to 150,000 clones, around 84% of them singletons, with about 39% in the top ten. Sample: peripheral blood. The origin of the receptors is a human donor in a cohort sampled during active COVID-19.

The chain uses TRBV18 and TRBJ1-2; 10 positions agree with TRBD1. The V gene's germline CDR1 is KGHSH and CDR2 LQKENI. The V gene end was trimmed by 0 bases and the J gene end by 6 bases; junction bases not matched to a gene: 7. This CDR3 spans 16 amino acids. The CDR3 reads CASSPPTGQGGDGYTF. Written as DNA, the CDR3 is TGTGCCAGCTCACCACCCACAGGACAGGGGGGAGATGGCTACACCTTC. Combining the CDR3 with reference TRBV18 and TRBJ1-2 gives the whole variable domain NAGVMQNPRHLVRRRGQEARLRCSPMKGHSHVYWYRQLPEEGLKFMVYLQKENIIDESGMPKERFSAEFPKEGPSILRIQQVVRGDSAAYFCASSPPTGQGGDGYTFGSGTRLTVV.

The rearrangement links TRBV3-1 (or the pseudogene TRBV3-2) to TRBJ1-2, with 7 bases that match TRBD1. The germline gives CDR1 LGHDT, CDR2 YNNKEL (reference sequence). This CDR3 contains 15 residues. With 4 bases clipped from V and 2 bases from J, the junction kept 7 bases outside the gene matches. The CDR3 nucleotides read TGTGCCAGCAGCCCCTCACAGGGGATAAACTATGGCTACACCTTC. It specifies CASSPSQGINYGYTF.

A note on this clone: The sample holds other DNA sequences that translate to the same CDR3. The chain has TRBV7-8 and TRBJ2-1, with D maybe TRBD1 (6 bases). Germline V gene sequence: CDR1 SGHVS, CDR2 FQNEAQ. Deletions cut 6 bases from V and 0 bases from J, with 12 bases between. The CDR3 loop spans 15 amino acids. The CDR3 DNA reads TGTGCCAGCAGACCTACAGGGAGCTCCTACAATGAGCAGTTCTTC. Encoded protein: CASRPTGSSYNEQFF.